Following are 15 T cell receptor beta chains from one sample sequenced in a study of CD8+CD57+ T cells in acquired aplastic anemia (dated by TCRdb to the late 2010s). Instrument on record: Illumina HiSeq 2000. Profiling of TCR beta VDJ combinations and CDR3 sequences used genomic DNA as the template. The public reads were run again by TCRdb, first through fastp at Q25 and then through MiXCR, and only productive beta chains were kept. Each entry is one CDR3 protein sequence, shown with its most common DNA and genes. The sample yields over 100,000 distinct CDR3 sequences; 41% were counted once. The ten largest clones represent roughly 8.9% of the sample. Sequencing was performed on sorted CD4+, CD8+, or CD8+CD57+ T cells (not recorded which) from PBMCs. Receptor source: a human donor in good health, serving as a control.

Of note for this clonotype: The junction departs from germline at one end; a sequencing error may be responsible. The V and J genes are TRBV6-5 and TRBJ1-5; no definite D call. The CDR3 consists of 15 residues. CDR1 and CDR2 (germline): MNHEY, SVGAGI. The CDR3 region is CTSSWTVNSDQPQHF. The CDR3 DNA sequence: TGTACCAGCAGTTGGACGGTTAACTCGGATCAGCCCCAGCATTTT.

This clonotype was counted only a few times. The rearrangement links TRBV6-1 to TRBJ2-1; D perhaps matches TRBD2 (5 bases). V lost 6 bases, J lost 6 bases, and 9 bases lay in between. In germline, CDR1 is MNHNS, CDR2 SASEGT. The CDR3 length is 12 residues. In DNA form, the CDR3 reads TGTGCCAGCAGGAGGGATTTCAATGAGCAGTTCTTC. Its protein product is CASRRDFNEQFF.

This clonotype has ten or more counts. The CDR3 nucleotides read TGCAGTGCTATCGCAGGGGGCACTATTGATCAGCCCCAGCATTTT. This gives the protein CSAIAGGTIDQPQHF. The genes are TRBV20-1 and TRBJ1-5, with 8 bases fitting TRBD1. This CDR3 spans 15 amino acids. Per germline, CDR1 DFQATT and CDR2 SNEGSKA (reference sequence). V was clipped by 4 bases and J by 5 bases; unmatched bases: 10.

The CDR3 loop is CASSLRSGRNTDTQYF. The CDR3 DNA is TGTGCCAGCAGCTTACGAAGCGGGAGAAACACAGATACGCAGTATTTT. This chain joins TRBV13 and TRBJ2-3; 8 positions agree with TRBD2. The CDR3 has 16 amino acids. Germline V CDR1 and CDR2: PRHDT, FYEKMQ (reference sequence). V was pared by 2 bases and J by 2 bases, with 6 bases of the junction left unmatched.

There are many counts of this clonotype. This CDR3 is CASSQLGRHTDTQYF. CDR3 nucleotides: TGTGCCAGCAGCCAACTCGGGAGACACACAGATACGCAGTATTTT. The chain has TRBV7-2 and TRBJ2-3; possibly TRBD2 for D (6 bases). The length of the CDR3 is 15 residues. In germline, CDR1 is SGHTA, CDR2 FQGNSA. Between the trimmed V and J ends, which lost 5 bases and 2 bases, there was a span of 14 bases.

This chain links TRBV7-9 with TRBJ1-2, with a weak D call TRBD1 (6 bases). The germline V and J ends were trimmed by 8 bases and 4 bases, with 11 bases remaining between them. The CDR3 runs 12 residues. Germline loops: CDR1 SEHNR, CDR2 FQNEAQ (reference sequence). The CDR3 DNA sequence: TGTGCCAGCCAGGGGAACCGCTATGGCTACACCTTC. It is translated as CASQGNRYGYTF.

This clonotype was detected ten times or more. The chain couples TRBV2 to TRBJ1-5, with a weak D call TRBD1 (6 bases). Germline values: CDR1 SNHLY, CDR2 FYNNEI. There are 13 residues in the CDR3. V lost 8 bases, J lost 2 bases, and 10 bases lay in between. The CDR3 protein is CASLQGRNQPQHF. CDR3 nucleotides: TGTGCCAGCCTACAGGGACGCAATCAGCCCCAGCATTTT.

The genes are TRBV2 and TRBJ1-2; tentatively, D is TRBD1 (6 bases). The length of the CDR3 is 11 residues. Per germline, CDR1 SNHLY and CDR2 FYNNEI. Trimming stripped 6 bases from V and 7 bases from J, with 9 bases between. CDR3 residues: CASRQGIGYTF. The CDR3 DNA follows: TGTGCCAGCAGACAGGGTATTGGCTACACCTTC.

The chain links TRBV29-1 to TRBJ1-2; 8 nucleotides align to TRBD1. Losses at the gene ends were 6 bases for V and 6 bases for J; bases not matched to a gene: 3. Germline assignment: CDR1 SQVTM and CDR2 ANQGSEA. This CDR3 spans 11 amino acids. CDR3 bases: TGCAGCGTCAGGGACAGGAATGGCTACACCTTC. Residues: CSVRDRNGYTF.

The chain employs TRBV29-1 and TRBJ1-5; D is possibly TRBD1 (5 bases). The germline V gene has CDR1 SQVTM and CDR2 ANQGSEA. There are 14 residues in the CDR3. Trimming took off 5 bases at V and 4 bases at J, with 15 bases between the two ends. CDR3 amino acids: CSVSPGQANQPQHF. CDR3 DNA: TGCAGCGTTTCCCCGGGGCAGGCAAATCAGCCCCAGCATTTT.

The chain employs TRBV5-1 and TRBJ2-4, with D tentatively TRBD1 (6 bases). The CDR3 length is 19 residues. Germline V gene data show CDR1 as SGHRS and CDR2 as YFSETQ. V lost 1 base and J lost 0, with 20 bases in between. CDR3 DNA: TGCGCCAGCAGCTTGCGTTCTATAACAGGGCCCTTAGCCAAAAACATTCAGTACTTC. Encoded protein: CASSLRSITGPLAKNIQYF. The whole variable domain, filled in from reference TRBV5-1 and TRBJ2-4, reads KAGVTQTPRYLIKTRGQQVTLSCSPISGHRSVSWYQQTPGQGLQFLFEYFSETQRNKGNFPGRFSGRQFSNSRSEMNVSTLELGDSALYLCASSLRSITGPLAKNIQYFGAGTRLSVL.

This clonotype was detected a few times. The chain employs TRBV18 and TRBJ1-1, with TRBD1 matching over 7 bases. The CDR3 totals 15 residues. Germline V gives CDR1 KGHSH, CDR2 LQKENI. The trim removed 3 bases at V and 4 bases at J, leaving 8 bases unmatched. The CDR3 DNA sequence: TGTGCCAGCTCACCCCTTGGACAGGTTCGCACTGAAGCTTTCTTT. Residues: CASSPLGQVRTEAFF. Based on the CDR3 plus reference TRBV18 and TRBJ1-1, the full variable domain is NAGVMQNPRHLVRRRGQEARLRCSPMKGHSHVYWYRQLPEEGLKFMVYLQKENIIDESGMPKERFSAEFPKEGPSILRIQQVVRGDSAAYFCASSPLGQVRTEAFFGQGTRLTVV.

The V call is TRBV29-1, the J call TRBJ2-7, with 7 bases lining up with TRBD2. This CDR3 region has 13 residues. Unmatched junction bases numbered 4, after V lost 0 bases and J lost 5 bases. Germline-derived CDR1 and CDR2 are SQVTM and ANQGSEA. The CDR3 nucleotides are TGCAGCGTTGAAGATGGCGCGGGAGACGAGCAGTACTTC. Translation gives CSVEDGAGDEQYF.

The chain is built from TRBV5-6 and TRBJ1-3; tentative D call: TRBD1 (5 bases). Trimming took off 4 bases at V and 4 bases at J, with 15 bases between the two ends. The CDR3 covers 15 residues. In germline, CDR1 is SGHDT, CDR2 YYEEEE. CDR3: CASSPSAGVGNTIYF. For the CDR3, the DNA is TGTGCCAGCAGCCCCAGCGCGGGGGTCGGAAACACCATATATTTT.

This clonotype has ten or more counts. The CDR3 DNA reads TGTGCCAGCTCACCATACGGAAGCTACGAGCAGTACTTC. Its translation: CASSPYGSYEQYF. This chain links TRBV18 with TRBJ2-7; no reliable D call. The V and J ends lost 2 bases and 3 bases respectively, with 8 bases between them. CDR1 and CDR2 (germline): KGHSH, LQKENI. This CDR3 has 13 amino acids.